These 23 T cell receptor beta chains were all obtained from the same sample, sequenced in a study of blood T cell repertoires in COVID-19 (TCRdb year 2020). The method was the immunoSEQ multiplex PCR assay. TCRdb mirrors the immuneACCESS table, restricted to in-frame sequences. Some clones are absent from its copies; in checked studies, under half trace to an unresolved V gene, and the reason for the others is unknown. Present in this sample are roughly 160,000 clones, 65% to 85% of which were seen just once. The ten largest clones represent 9.5% to 13% of the sample. Sequencing input: peripheral blood. These receptor sequences come from a man aged 70-80 years with active or convalescent COVID-19.

With respect to this clone: A much more abundant neighbour one base away suggests this may be a read error. The chain links TRBV7-9 to TRBJ1-2, with TRBD1 identical over 8 bases. In germline, CDR1 is SEHNR, CDR2 FQNEAQ (reference sequence). The CDR3 runs 13 residues. V shed 5 bases, J shed 4 bases, and the junction held 3 bases outside the gene matches. The CDR3 nucleotides are TGTGCCAGCAGCCCCGGACAGGGCTATGGCTACACCTTC. Translation gives CASSPGQGYGYTF.

This clone has a handful of counts. The V call is TRBV7-2, the J call TRBJ1-6; no firm D call. The ends were cut back, 8 bases at V and 7 bases at J, with 12 bases in the middle. The CDR3 has 13 amino acids. Germline V gene data show CDR1 as SGHTA and CDR2 as FQGNSA. This CDR3 reads CASLEFGNSPLHF. The CDR3 bases are TGTGCCAGCTTGGAGTTCGGGAATTCACCCCTCCACTTT. The full variable domain, rest sourced from reference TRBV7-2 and TRBJ1-6, is GAGVSQSPSNKVTEKGKDVELRCDPISGHTALYWYRQSLGQGLEFLIYFQGNSAPDKSGLPSDRFSAERTGGSVSTLTIQRTQQEDSAVYLCASLEFGNSPLHFGNGTRLTVT.

This clone appeared once. The chain joins TRBV5-1 to TRBJ1-1; no definite D call. Germline CDR1 is SGHRS and CDR2 is YFSETQ. The CDR3 is 14 residues long. V lost 5 bases and J lost 1, with 12 bases in between. CDR3 sequence: CASRAQTTNTEAFF. In DNA form, the CDR3 reads TGCGCCAGCAGGGCCCAGACTACGAACACTGAAGCTTTCTTT.

V and J are TRBV9 and TRBJ2-2; possible D gene TRBD2, 5 bases. The V gene lost 1 base and the J gene lost 6 bases, with 16 bases spanning the gap. This CDR3 is built from 16 residues. The germline V gene has CDR1 SGDLS and CDR2 YYNGEE. CDR3: CASSVRGGSPAGELFF. DNA for the CDR3: TGTGCCAGCAGCGTACGGGGTGGGAGTCCAGCCGGGGAGCTGTTTTTT.

This clone was counted a few times. The gene calls are TRBV5-5 and TRBJ2-1; 10 nucleotides match TRBD1. With V trimmed by 4 bases and J by 3 bases, 7 bases remained unmatched. The CDR3 contains 16 residues. Germline lookup yields CDR1 SGHKS and CDR2 YYEKEE (reference sequence). The CDR3 sequence: CASSPLTGGGYNEQFF. As DNA, the CDR3 is TGTGCCAGCAGCCCCTTGACAGGGGGCGGCTACAATGAGCAGTTCTTC.

The chain is built from TRBV20-1 and TRBJ2-1; D perhaps matches TRBD2 (6 bases). Trimming cost V 3 bases and J 6 bases, with 9 bases left between them. Germline assignment: CDR1 DFQATT and CDR2 SNEGSKA (reference sequence). There are 12 residues in the CDR3. For the CDR3, the DNA is TGCAGTGCTAGTTCGGGGGTCAATGAGCAGTTCTTC. Translated, it gives CSASSGVNEQFF.

The chain carries TRBV18 and TRBJ2-7; 7 bases are shared with TRBD1. Germline CDR1 is KGHSH and CDR2 is LQKENI. The CDR3 covers 13 residues. V dropped 5 bases and J dropped 3; count of bases not matched to a gene: 4. The CDR3 DNA reads as TGTGCCAGCTCAGGGACAGACCTCTACGAGCAGTACTTC. This encodes CASSGTDLYEQYF.

This clone was counted a single time. The rearrangement uses TRBV28 and TRBJ1-4; 8 bases are a match to TRBD1. The germline V gene encodes CDR1 MDHEN and CDR2 SYDVKM. Trimming at V came to 3 bases and at J to 2 bases, leaving 8 bases not matched to a gene. The CDR3 has 17 amino acids. CDR3 sequence reads: CASSFTHRQGTNEKLFF. For the CDR3, the DNA is TGTGCCAGCAGTTTCACCCACAGACAGGGGACTAATGAAAAACTGTTTTTT. Full variable domain (missing parts from reference TRBV28 and TRBJ1-4): DVKVTQSSRYLVKRTGEKVFLECVQDMDHENMFWYRQDPGLGLRLIYFSYDVKMKEKGDIPEGYSVSREKKERFSLILESASTNQTSMYLCASSFTHRQGTNEKLFFGSGTQLSVL.

The rearrangement uses TRBV24-1 and TRBJ2-1, with TRBD1 identical over 8 bases. Germline V lookup: CDR1 KGHDR, CDR2 SFDVKD. This CDR3 has 16 amino acids. V was clipped by 1 base and J by 7 bases; unmatched bases: 8. The CDR3 region is CATSDFGPGGINEQFF. For the CDR3, the DNA is TGTGCCACCAGTGATTTTGGGCCAGGGGGCATAAATGAGCAGTTCTTC.

This chain joins TRBV9 and TRBJ1-3, with 12 bases lining up with TRBD1. V lost 5 bases to trimming and J lost 3 bases; unmatched junction nucleotides: 15. CDR3 length: 19 residues. Per the germline V gene, CDR1 is SGDLS and CDR2 is YYNGEE. The CDR3, as DNA: TGTGCCAGCAGTAAGGGGACAGGGGGCTCCGTTTACCGTGGAAACACCATATATTTT. Translating it yields CASSKGTGGSVYRGNTIYF.

The chain links TRBV5-1 to TRBJ2-2; tentatively, D is TRBD1 (5 bases). The germline V gene has CDR1 SGHRS and CDR2 YFSETQ. The CDR3 runs to 14 residues. Trimming cost V 4 bases and J 7 bases, with 14 bases left between them. In DNA, the CDR3 is TGCGCCAGCAGCGCAGGGCCAGGCATCGGGGAGCTGTTTTTT. This gives the protein CASSAGPGIGELFF.

The genes are TRBV4-1 and TRBJ1-1, with no clear D. V lost 3 bases to trimming and J lost 1 base, with 9 bases between them. The CDR3 has 14 residues. Per germline, CDR1 MGHRA and CDR2 YSYEKL. CDR3: CASSHLHRNTEAFF. CDR3 sequence (DNA): TGCGCCAGCAGCCACTTACACCGGAACACTGAAGCTTTCTTT.

The gene calls are TRBV6-2 or TRBV6-3 and TRBJ2-4, with 9 bases matching TRBD1. With V trimmed by 2 bases and J by 5 bases, 7 bases remained unmatched. Germline V gene sequence: CDR1 MNHEY, CDR2 SVGEGT. The CDR3 totals 16 residues. The CDR3 DNA reads TGTGCCAGCAGTTACCCCGACAGGGGGACCGAAAACATTCAGTACTTC. Translation: CASSYPDRGTENIQYF.

This clone appeared many times. The chain joins TRBV28 to TRBJ1-2; 7 positions match TRBD1. CDR3 size: 12 residues. CDR1 and CDR2 from the germline V gene are MDHEN and SYDVKM. V was pared by 5 bases and J by 9 bases, with 6 bases of the junction left unmatched. For the CDR3, the DNA is TGTGCCAGCAGTGGGGGACAGAGGCGCTACACCTTC. Translated: CASSGGQRRYTF.

The V and J genes are TRBV15 and TRBJ1-2; weak D call: TRBD1 (5 bases). This CDR3 comprises 17 residues. The V gene lost 3 bases and the J gene lost 3 bases, with 20 bases spanning the gap. CDR1 is LNHNV and CDR2 is YYDKDF in the germline V gene (reference sequence). In nucleotides, the CDR3 is TGTGCCACCAGCAGCCCCAGGGTGGCAGAATGTGACTATGGCTACACCTTC. Translated, it gives CATSSPRVAECDYGYTF. The full variable domain, with the rest looked up from reference TRBV15 and TRBJ1-2, is DAMVIQNPRYQVTQFGKPVTLSCSQTLNHNVMYWYQQKSSQAPKLLFHYYDKDFNNEADTPDNFQSRRPNTSFCFLDIRSPGLGDTAMYLCATSSPRVAECDYGYTFGSGTRLTVV.

The chain carries TRBV3-1 (or the pseudogene TRBV3-2) and TRBJ1-1, with D possibly being TRBD1 (5 bases). CDR1 LGHDT and CDR2 YNNKEL come from the germline V gene (reference sequence). With 6 bases removed from V and 3 bases from J, the gap between germline ends came to 11 bases. The CDR3 length is 13 residues. In DNA, the CDR3 is TGTGCCAGCAGGAAATTCAGGGACACTGAAGCTTTCTTT. Residues: CASRKFRDTEAFF.

This chain connects TRBV27 to TRBJ1-2; weak D call: TRBD1 (5 bases). Germline values: CDR1 MNHEY, CDR2 SMNVEV (reference sequence). The CDR3 is 14 amino acids. Trimming took 3 bases from V and 4 from J, leaving 12 bases between them. The CDR3 DNA reads TGTGCCAGCAGTTTGGGGGGAGGAACCTATGGCTACACCTTC. Encoded protein: CASSLGGGTYGYTF.

The genes are TRBV7-5 and TRBJ1-4; TRBD1 reflects the table's D call only, with no check against the DNA. TRBV7-5 is a pseudogene segment. This CDR3 is built from 15 residues. In DNA form, the CDR3 reads TGTGCCAGAAGCCCGGACAGGGGGCCGGATGAAAAACTGTTTTTT. Encoded protein: CARSPDRGPDEKLFF.

Written as DNA, the CDR3 is TGTGCCAGCACCGGGACAGGGGGCGCCCCGAACACTGAAGCTTTCTTT. Its protein is CASTGTGGAPNTEAFF. The gene calls are TRBV13 and TRBJ1-1; 12 bases are a match to TRBD1. CDR3 length equals 16 residues. J was trimmed by 1 base and V by 7 bases; bases with no gene match: 7. Germline loops: CDR1 PRHDT, CDR2 FYEKMQ (reference sequence).

The chain employs TRBV25-1 and TRBJ2-4, with D perhaps TRBD1 (5 bases). V was clipped by 3 bases and J by 8 bases, with 11 bases between them. The germline V gene encodes CDR1 MGHDK and CDR2 SYGVNS. The length of the CDR3 is 13 residues. CDR3 sequence reads: CASSEVIRDIQYF. The CDR3 nucleotides read TGTGCCAGCAGTGAGGTAATCAGGGACATTCAGTACTTC.

This clone has just a few counts. The chain combines TRBV2 with TRBJ1-6; D is unclear. V lost 9 bases and J 7 bases, leaving 13 bases between the germline ends. CDR3 length: 13 amino acids. Germline V gives CDR1 SNHLY, CDR2 FYNNEI. CDR3 nucleotides: TGTGCCAGTACTCGGACTGAAAATTCACCCCTCCACTTT. Amino acid sequence: CASTRTENSPLHF.

The chain combines TRBV11-2 with TRBJ1-1, with TRBD1 matching 8 bases. The CDR3 contains 15 residues. The V gene's germline CDR1 is SGHAT and CDR2 FQNNGV. Losses at the gene ends were 4 bases for V and 5 bases for J; bases not matched to a gene: 9. The chain's CDR3 is CASSSYQGAGTEAFF. Written as DNA, the CDR3 is TGTGCCAGCAGCTCCTATCAGGGGGCCGGGACTGAAGCTTTCTTT.

The chain has TRBV18 and TRBJ2-3, with TRBD2 identical over 7 bases. The CDR3 contains 15 residues. J was trimmed by 2 bases and V by 0 bases; bases with no gene match: 2. CDR1 KGHSH and CDR2 LQKENI come from the germline V gene. As DNA, the CDR3 is TGTGCCAGCTCACCACCCGGGGGGATCACAGATACGCAGTATTTT. Amino acids: CASSPPGGITDTQYF.